This TCR beta chain was retrieved from a study of blood T cell repertoires in COVID-19. Looking at the study overall: Both acute and convalescent COVID-19 samples were obtained from the United States, Italy and Spain.

Trimming stripped 5 bases from V and 4 bases from J, with 17 bases between. Germline V lookup: CDR1 LGHDT, CDR2 YNNKEL (reference sequence). The CDR3 is made up of 15 amino acids. Authors' methods: Nucleated cell number was recorded as an estimate derived from reference gene primer amplification. Clones were sequenced by immunoSEQ multiplex PCR, and TCRdb holds only the in-frame ones, with some missing. V, J and clone size derive from that table, while D and trimming were established from the DNA sequence. There are fewer than 300,000 clones in the sample; about nine tenths occur only once, and just under 6.5% lies in the top ten.

The rearrangement links TRBV3-1 (or the pseudogene TRBV3-2) to TRBJ1-2, with D possibly matching TRBD1 (6 bases). This receptor was taken from a woman aged 45-65 years with COVID-19, enrolled during active disease. The sequenced sample was peripheral blood. Here the CDR3 DNA reads TGTGCCAGCAGCAGTGGTGGGGGGGGCAGCTATGGCTACACCTTC. This codes for CASSSGGGGSYGYTF.